This T cell receptor (beta chain) derives from a study of blood T cell repertoires in COVID-19. The table came from immunoSEQ multiplex PCR; TCRdb's copy has only in-frame clones and leaves some out. The table has 180,000 or so clones, around 85% seen once. The germline V and J ends were trimmed by 6 bases and 7 bases, with 16 bases remaining between them. This CDR3 has 13 residues. Clinical history reported by participants formed the basis on which cohorts were assigned. Only a few counts were recorded for this clone. This sequence joins TRBV12-3 or TRBV12-4 and TRBJ2-7, with a tentative D call TRBD1 (6 bases). The clonotype comes from a middle-aged man who had recovered from COVID-19. The sequenced sample was PBMCs or T cells enriched from blood (not recorded which). The CDR3 region has the DNA TGTGCCAGCAGCTTGACAGGTCATTCGGAGCAGTACTTC. Its protein product is CASSLTGHSEQYF.